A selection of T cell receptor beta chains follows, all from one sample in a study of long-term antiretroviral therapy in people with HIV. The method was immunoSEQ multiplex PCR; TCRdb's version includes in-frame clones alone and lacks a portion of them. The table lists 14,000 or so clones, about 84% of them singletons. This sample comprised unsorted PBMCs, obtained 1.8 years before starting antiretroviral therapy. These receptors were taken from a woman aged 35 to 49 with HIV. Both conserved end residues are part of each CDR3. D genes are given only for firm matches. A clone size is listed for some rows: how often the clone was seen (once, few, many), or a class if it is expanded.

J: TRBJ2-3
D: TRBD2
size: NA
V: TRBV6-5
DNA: TGTGCCAGCAAAGCGGGAGGGGGTTATACGCAGTATTTT
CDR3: CASKAGGGYTQYF

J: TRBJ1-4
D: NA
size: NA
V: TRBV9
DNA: TGTGCCAGCAGCGTAGAGGACACCCTTAATGAAAAACTGTTTTTT
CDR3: CASSVEDTLNEKLFF

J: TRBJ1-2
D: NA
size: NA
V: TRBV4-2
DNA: TGTGCCAGCAGCCCGGGACAAAACTATGGCTACACCTTC
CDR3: CASSPGQNYGYTF

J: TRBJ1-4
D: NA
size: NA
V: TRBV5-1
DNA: TGCGCCAGCTCTGAGGGGGTTAATGAAAAACTGTTTTTT
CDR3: CASSEGVNEKLFF

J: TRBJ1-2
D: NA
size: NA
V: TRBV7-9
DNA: TGTGCCAGCAGCTTAAGCACAGACTCAAGAAAGGACTATGGCTACACCTTC
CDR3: CASSLSTDSRKDYGYTF

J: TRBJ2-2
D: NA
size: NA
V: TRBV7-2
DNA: TGTGCCAGCAGCTTAGGGCGGTACACCGGGGAGCTGTTTTTT
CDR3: CASSLGRYTGELFF

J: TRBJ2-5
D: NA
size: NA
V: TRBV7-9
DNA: TGTGCCAGCAGCTTAGTGGATTTACGGTGGACTTTCATGGAGACCCAGTACTTC
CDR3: CASSLVDLRWTFMETQYF

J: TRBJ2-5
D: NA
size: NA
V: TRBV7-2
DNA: TGTGCCAGCAGCTTACCGGTGACTAGGGGACAAGAGACCCAGTACTTC
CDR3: CASSLPVTRGQETQYF

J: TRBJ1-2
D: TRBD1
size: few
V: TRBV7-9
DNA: TGTGCCAGCAGCTGGTCCCCCGGACAGGGGGGTCCTGGCTACACCTTC
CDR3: CASSWSPGQGGPGYTF

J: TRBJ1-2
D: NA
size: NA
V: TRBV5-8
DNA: TGTGCCAGCAGCTTGGATGGGGGAAACGGGATTGAAGCCTTC
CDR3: CASSLDGGNGIEAF

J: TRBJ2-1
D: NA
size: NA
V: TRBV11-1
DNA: TGTGCCAGCAGCTCCTCCACCGAGTACAATGAGCAGTTCTTC
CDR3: CASSSSTEYNEQFF

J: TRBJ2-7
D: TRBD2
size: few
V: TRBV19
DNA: TGTGCCAGTAGTACGGGACTAGGGGGCTCCTACGAGCAGTACTTC
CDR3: CASSTGLGGSYEQYF